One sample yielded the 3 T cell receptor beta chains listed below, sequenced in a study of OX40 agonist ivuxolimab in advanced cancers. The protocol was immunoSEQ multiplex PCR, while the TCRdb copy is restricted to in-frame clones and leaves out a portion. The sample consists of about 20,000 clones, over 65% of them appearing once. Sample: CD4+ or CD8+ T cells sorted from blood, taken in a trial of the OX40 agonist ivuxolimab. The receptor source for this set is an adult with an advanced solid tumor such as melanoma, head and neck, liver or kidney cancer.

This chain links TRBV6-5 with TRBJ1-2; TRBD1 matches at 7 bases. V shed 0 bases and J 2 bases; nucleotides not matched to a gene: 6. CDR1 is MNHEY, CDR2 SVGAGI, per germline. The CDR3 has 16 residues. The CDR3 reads CASSYSPTGTNYGYTF. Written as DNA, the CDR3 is TGTGCCAGCAGTTACTCCCCGACAGGGACCAACTATGGCTACACCTTC.

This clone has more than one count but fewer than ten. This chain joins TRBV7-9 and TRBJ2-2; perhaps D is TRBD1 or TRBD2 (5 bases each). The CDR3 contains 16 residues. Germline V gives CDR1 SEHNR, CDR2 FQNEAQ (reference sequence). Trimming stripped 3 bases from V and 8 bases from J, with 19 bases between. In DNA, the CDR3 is TGTGCCAGCAGCTTCCGGGGCGGTTCTCGTCTAGGGGAGCTGTTTTTT. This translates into CASSFRGGSRLGELFF.

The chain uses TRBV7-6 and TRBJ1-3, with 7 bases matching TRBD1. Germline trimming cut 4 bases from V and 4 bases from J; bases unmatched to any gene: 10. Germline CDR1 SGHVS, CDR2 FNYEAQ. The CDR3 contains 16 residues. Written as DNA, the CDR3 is TGTGCCAGCAGCTCCCGGCAGGGGGTAAAGGGAAACACCATATATTTT. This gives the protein CASSSRQGVKGNTIYF.